A single sample is the source of the 5 T cell receptor beta chains below, sequenced in a study of Graves' ophthalmopathy and Graves' hyperthyroidism. The sequenced template was RNA, covering the TCR beta CDR3 region. RT-PCR in the first round used HTBI primers; a second-round multiplex PCR followed. A single record per CDR3 protein comes from TCRdb applying MiXCR to the multiplex PCR reads. The sample includes around 1,200,000 distinct CDR3 sequences, approximately 35% of them seen just once. Sequences were obtained from peripheral blood or thyroid tissue (not recorded which). The receptors stem from an adult man with Graves' hyperthyroidism.

The chain carries TRBV29-1 and TRBJ1-2, with 10 bases identical to TRBD1. Germline V gene sequence: CDR1 SQVTM, CDR2 ANQGSEA. V lost 8 bases and J lost 7; bases outside the gene matches: 7. This CDR3 is 12 amino acids long. The CDR3 loop reads CSFRTGGGGYTF. CDR3 nucleotides: TGCAGCTTTAGGACAGGGGGTGGTGGCTACACCTTC.

The chain joins TRBV29-1 to TRBJ1-2; D gene unclear. Trimming took 2 bases from V and 2 from J, leaving 6 bases between them. The CDR3 is 12 amino acids. CDR1 SQVTM and CDR2 ANQGSEA come from the germline V gene. CDR3 sequence: CSVEWRNYGYTF. DNA for the CDR3: TGCAGCGTTGAATGGAGGAACTATGGCTACACCTTC.

At least ten counts were recorded for this clonotype. V and J are TRBV5-1 and TRBJ1-2, with 7 bases that match TRBD1. CDR1 and CDR2 from the germline V gene are SGHRS and YFSETQ. The CDR3 covers 12 residues. Trimming at V came to 4 bases and at J to 6 bases, leaving 3 bases not matched to a gene. DNA for the CDR3: TGCGCCAGCAGCACAGGGGCGAATGGCTACACCTTC. This gives the protein CASSTGANGYTF.

This clonotype was counted many times. The chain couples TRBV4-1 to TRBJ2-7, with TRBD1 as a possible D gene (6 bases). Trimming stripped 11 bases from V and 1 base from J, with 15 bases between. Per germline, CDR1 MGHRA and CDR2 YSYEKL. This CDR3 region has 13 residues. CDR3 nucleotides: TGCGCCGCCGGACCACAGGGTTCCTACGAGCAGTACTTC. It translates to CAAGPQGSYEQYF.

The CDR3 sequence: CSARDRWAGVWGYTF. Here the CDR3 DNA reads TGCAGTGCTAGGGATCGTTGGGCAGGGGTTTGGGGCTACACCTTC. The gene calls are TRBV20-1 and TRBJ1-2, with D possibly being TRBD1 (6 bases). The CDR3 has 15 amino acids. Trimming took 3 bases from V and 8 from J, leaving 22 bases between them. CDR1 is DFQATT and CDR2 is SNEGSKA in the germline V gene (reference sequence).